This is a list of T cell receptor beta chains from one sample in a study of OX40 agonist ivuxolimab in advanced cancers. Assay: immunoSEQ multiplex PCR; the TCRdb copy retains only in-frame clones and omits some. This sample has approximately 54,000 clones, with around nine tenths found just once. Material: CD4+ or CD8+ T cells sorted from blood, obtained in a trial of the OX40 agonist ivuxolimab. Source of these receptors: an adult with an advanced solid tumor such as melanoma, head and neck, liver or kidney cancer. Both conserved end residues are part of each CDR3. Each record gives: CDR3 length, V gene, J gene, CDR3 protein.

len: 12
v_gene: TRBV14
j_gene: TRBJ2-5
CDR3aa: CASSQVQETQYF

len: 15
v_gene: TRBV6-1
j_gene: TRBJ2-1
CDR3aa: CASSEALAGYNEQFF

len: 15
v_gene: TRBV6-1
j_gene: TRBJ2-2
CDR3aa: CASSPRLGHTGELFF

len: 19
v_gene: TRBV2
j_gene: TRBJ2-6
CDR3aa: CASSLIPGQGLSGANVLTF

len: 15
v_gene: TRBV9
j_gene: TRBJ1-1
CDR3aa: CASSTGGVLDTEAFF

len: 17
v_gene: TRBV9
j_gene: TRBJ2-7
CDR3aa: CASSERGAGLGLNEQYF

len: 15
v_gene: TRBV28
j_gene: TRBJ2-2
CDR3aa: CASSLSGIGGGELFF

len: 14
v_gene: TRBV18
j_gene: TRBJ1-2
CDR3aa: CASSPAEANYGYTF

len: 14
v_gene: TRBV6-1
j_gene: TRBJ2-5
CDR3aa: CASSEGNSQETQYF

len: 15
v_gene: TRBV7-9
j_gene: TRBJ2-7
CDR3aa: CASSLEGPRSYEQYF

len: 15
v_gene: TRBV7-2
j_gene: TRBJ1-2
CDR3aa: CASRNTGLGHYGYTF

len: 13
v_gene: TRBV30
j_gene: TRBJ2-1
CDR3aa: CAWSVHNYNEQFF

len: 17
v_gene: TRBV30
j_gene: TRBJ2-3
CDR3aa: CAWSPPYYRDRTDTQYF

len: 15
v_gene: TRBV11-2
j_gene: TRBJ2-7
CDR3aa: CASSLGTSGAYEQYF

len: 15
v_gene: TRBV28
j_gene: TRBJ1-2
CDR3aa: CASSLGRGANYGYTF

len: 16
v_gene: TRBV11-2
j_gene: TRBJ2-2
CDR3aa: CASSTTSGANTGELFF

len: 16
v_gene: TRBV9
j_gene: TRBJ2-5
CDR3aa: CASSPRGMRWVETQYF

len: 14
v_gene: TRBV7-8
j_gene: TRBJ2-2
CDR3aa: CASSLSRRTGELFF